The 31 T cell receptor beta chains listed next were all sequenced from one sample in a study of shared clonotypes between healthy human individuals. Libraries were prepared by immunoSEQ multiplex PCR; TCRdb keeps only in-frame clonotypes and omits some of them. The sample contains under 2,000,000 clones, approximately 95% of which appear only once. The naive CD8 subset, CD45RO-negative cells positively selected for CCR7, excluded terminally differentiated effector memory CD45RA+ cells. The material sequenced was naive CD8+ T cells sorted from blood. The source is a man between 18 and 29 years old in good health.

The rearrangement joins TRBV6-5 to TRBJ1-1; 7 positions match TRBD1. The junction had 7 bases not matched to a gene; V was cut back by 7 bases and J by 2 bases. The CDR3 loop spans 14 amino acids. CDR1 and CDR2 from the germline V gene are MNHEY and SVGAGI. The CDR3 region is CASKKDRLNTEAFF. CDR3 DNA: TGTGCCAGCAAAAAGGACAGGCTTAACACTGAAGCTTTCTTT.

A single count supports this clone. This chain joins TRBV27 and TRBJ2-5; TRBD1 aligns across 8 bases. Looked up from germline, CDR1 is MNHEY and CDR2 is SMNVEV (reference sequence). This CDR3 has 14 amino acids. The V gene end was trimmed by 4 bases and the J gene end by 4 bases; junction bases not matched to a gene: 5. The CDR3 here is CASSSLGQGETQYF. CDR3 sequence (DNA): TGTGCCAGCAGTTCCCTAGGACAGGGAGAGACCCAGTACTTC.

The V and J genes are TRBV19 and TRBJ2-7; D is undetermined. Germline assignment: CDR1 LNHDA and CDR2 SQIVND (reference sequence). Trimming stripped 2 bases from V and 5 bases from J, with 10 bases between. The CDR3 has 13 amino acids. As DNA, the CDR3 is TGTGCCAGTAGTATAATTTTCGACCACGAGCAGTACTTC. It codes for CASSIIFDHEQYF. The complete variable domain, with remaining parts taken from reference TRBV19 and TRBJ2-7, reads DGGITQSPKYLFRKEGQNVTLSCEQNLNHDAMYWYRQDPGQGLRLIYYSQIVNDFQKGDIAEGYSVSREKKESFPLTVTSAQKNPTAFYLCASSIIFDHEQYFGPGTRLTVT.

This clone was seen just once. V is TRBV7-9 and J is TRBJ1-2; no definite D call. Trimming cost V 1 base and J 0 bases, with 9 bases left between them. The CDR3 runs to 15 residues. Germline CDR1 is SEHNR and CDR2 is FQNEAQ (reference sequence). The CDR3 loop reads CASSLGEGSNYGYTF. In nucleotides, the CDR3 is TGTGCCAGCAGCTTAGGTGAGGGCTCTAACTATGGCTACACCTTC.

The chain uses TRBV7-9 and TRBJ1-4; D gene unclear. Per the germline V gene, CDR1 is SEHNR and CDR2 is FQNEAQ (reference sequence). Trimming shortened V by 2 bases and J by 2 bases, and 9 bases separated the two germline ends. The CDR3 extends over 15 amino acids. CDR3 nucleotides: TGTGCCAGCAGCTTATCCTCCGCTACTAATGAAAAACTGTTTTTT. Residues: CASSLSSATNEKLFF. The whole variable domain, remainder taken from reference TRBV7-9 and TRBJ1-4, is DTGVSQNPRHKITKRGQNVTFRCDPISEHNRLYWYRQTLGQGPEFLTYFQNEAQLEKSRLLSDRFSAERPKGSFSTLEIQRTEQGDSAMYLCASSLSSATNEKLFFGSGTQLSVL.

This clone was found once. The chain links TRBV6-1 to TRBJ2-1; 10 bases line up with TRBD1. The V gene's germline CDR1 is MNHNS and CDR2 SASEGT. This CDR3 has 13 residues. With V trimmed by 6 bases and J by 8 bases, 4 bases remained unmatched. CDR3 sequence (DNA): TGTGCCAGCAGAGGGACAGGGGAGGATGAGCAGTTCTTC. Protein sequence: CASRGTGEDEQFF.

This clone came up a few times. Different DNA sequences within this sample yield the same CDR3. The chain combines TRBV30 with TRBJ1-1; D uncertain. The ends were cut back, 5 bases at V and 1 base at J, with 8 bases in the middle. Germline assignment: CDR1 GTSNPN and CDR2 SVGIG (reference sequence). The CDR3 is 12 amino acids. The DNA for the CDR3 is TGTGCCTGGGGGCGGACGAACACTGAAGCTTTCTTT. Translation: CAWGRTNTEAFF.

The chain links TRBV27 to TRBJ2-7; TRBD2 is a possible D gene (6 bases). The germline V gene encodes CDR1 MNHEY and CDR2 SMNVEV (reference sequence). V lost 5 bases and J lost 2, with 22 bases in between. This CDR3 is built from 17 residues. The CDR3 DNA follows: TGTGCCAGCAGTGAAGTTTCGACTAGGGGTTCTGCCTACGAGCAGTACTTC. Translation: CASSEVSTRGSAYEQYF.

This chain joins TRBV5-6 and TRBJ2-7; maybe TRBD2 (5 bases). The CDR3 is 13 amino acids. Germline V gives CDR1 SGHDT, CDR2 YYEEEE. V dropped 2 bases and J dropped 6 bases, with 12 bases sitting between them. In DNA, the CDR3 is TGTGCCAGCAGCTTAGCGGACTCGGTCGAGCAGTACTTC. It translates to CASSLADSVEQYF.

The chain uses TRBV6-5 and TRBJ2-7, with 8 positions matching TRBD2. CDR1 MNHEY and CDR2 SVGAGI come from the germline V gene. The junction had 7 bases not matched to a gene; V was cut back by 5 bases and J by 1 base. This CDR3 contains 15 residues. CDR3 nucleotide sequence: TGTGCCAGCAGTACGCCCCGGGAGGGGTCCTACGAGCAGTACTTC. This sequence encodes CASSTPREGSYEQYF.

The chain couples TRBV6-5 to TRBJ2-5, with D maybe TRBD1 (6 bases). Trimming shortened V by 6 bases and J by 5 bases, and 19 bases separated the two germline ends. This CDR3 comprises 15 residues. Germline-derived CDR1 and CDR2 are MNHEY and SVGAGI. The CDR3 region has the DNA TGTGCCAGCAGCCCCGTCAGGGGTGACGGGGAGACCCAGTACTTC. It encodes CASSPVRGDGETQYF.

The chain couples TRBV4-2 to TRBJ2-3; tentative D call: TRBD2 (6 bases). V shed 2 bases and J shed 0 bases, with 18 bases lying between them. This CDR3 has 18 residues. Germline CDR1 reads LGHNA; CDR2 reads YNFKEQ. The CDR3 nucleotides are TGTGCCAGCAGCCAACGAGACCTACTAGCAGCTAGCACAGATACGCAGTATTTT. As protein: CASSQRDLLAASTDTQYF.

V usage is TRBV19 and J usage is TRBJ2-2; D might be TRBD1 (6 bases). Trimming pared 0 bases from V and 5 bases from J, leaving 10 bases between. Germline V CDR1 and CDR2: LNHDA, SQIVND (reference sequence). The length of the CDR3 is 15 residues. CDR3: CASSIDQGGTGELFF. The CDR3 DNA sequence: TGTGCCAGTAGTATAGATCAAGGGGGAACCGGGGAGCTGTTTTTT.

The V call is TRBV18, the J call TRBJ1-1, with no clear D. This CDR3 comprises 14 residues. The germline gives CDR1 KGHSH, CDR2 LQKENI. The ends were cut back, 3 bases at V and 3 bases at J, with 11 bases in the middle. The CDR3 nucleotides read TGTGCCAGCTCACCGGGCAGTTCGCACACTGAAGCTTTCTTT. Its protein product is CASSPGSSHTEAFF.

This chain links TRBV13 with TRBJ2-7; D call uncertain. V was shortened by 5 bases and J by 3 bases, with 5 bases between the two germline ends. Germline CDR1 reads PRHDT; CDR2 reads FYEKMQ (reference sequence). CDR3 length: 11 residues. The CDR3 DNA follows: TGTGCCAGCAGCAGGGACTACGAGCAGTACTTC. Protein sequence: CASSRDYEQYF.

The chain uses TRBV27 and TRBJ2-2; tentative D call: TRBD2 (6 bases). Germline loops: CDR1 MNHEY, CDR2 SMNVEV (reference sequence). Trimming removed 6 bases at V and 4 bases at J, with 15 bases between. CDR3 length: 15 amino acids. The CDR3 reads CASRWGVATTGELFF. CDR3 nucleotide sequence: TGTGCCAGCAGGTGGGGGGTAGCGACCACCGGGGAGCTGTTTTTT.

This clone appeared a single time. The V call is TRBV9, the J call TRBJ2-3; TRBD2 matches 13 bases. The V and J ends lost 3 bases and 5 bases, in that order; junction bases with no gene match: 3. Looked up from germline, CDR1 is SGDLS and CDR2 is YYNGEE. The CDR3 totals 15 residues. The CDR3, as DNA: TGTGCCAGCAGCGAGACTAGCGGGAGGATAGATACGCAGTATTTT. As protein: CASSETSGRIDTQYF.

The rearrangement uses TRBV4-1 and TRBJ2-7, with unresolved D. Germline V gene sequence: CDR1 MGHRA, CDR2 YSYEKL. Deletions cut 0 bases from V and 5 bases from J, with 11 bases between. There are 14 residues in the CDR3. As DNA, the CDR3 is TGCGCCAGCAGCCAAGATCTCGGATGGAACGAGCAGTACTTC. This translates into CASSQDLGWNEQYF.

This sequence joins TRBV27 and TRBJ2-1; D assignment may be TRBD1 or TRBD2 (5 bases each). CDR3 length equals 16 residues. The V gene's germline CDR1 is MNHEY and CDR2 SMNVEV (reference sequence). Trimming cost V 2 bases and J 4 bases, with 15 bases left between them. Here the CDR3 reads CASSLGPWGIYNEQFF. DNA of the CDR3: TGTGCCAGCAGTTTAGGCCCCTGGGGGATTTACAATGAGCAGTTCTTC.

CDR3 DNA sequence: TGCGCCAGCAGTCAGACGACAGGAGCCTACGAGCAGTACTTC. This sequence encodes CASSQTTGAYEQYF. The chain carries TRBV23-1 and TRBJ2-7; possibly TRBD1 for D (6 bases). TRBV23-1 is classed as an ORF, of uncertain function. The length of the CDR3 is 14 residues. Trimming removed 3 bases at V and 2 bases at J, with 11 bases between.

This clone was counted a single time. The chain combines TRBV9 with TRBJ2-5; D not resolved. V lost 3 bases to trimming and J lost 0 bases, with 6 bases between them. Germline V gives CDR1 SGDLS, CDR2 YYNGEE. This CDR3 has 13 amino acids. CDR3 region: CASSAAYQETQYF. The CDR3 DNA reads TGTGCCAGCAGCGCCGCGTACCAAGAGACCCAGTACTTC.

V usage is TRBV7-8 and J usage is TRBJ1-1; weak D call: TRBD1 (5 bases). V lost 5 bases and J lost 5, with 12 bases in between. CDR3 length equals 13 residues. The germline CDR1 and CDR2 sequences are SGHVS and FQNEAQ. The CDR3 loop reads CASSRGWGTEAFF. The CDR3 DNA reads TGTGCCAGCAGCCGTGGGTGGGGGACTGAAGCTTTCTTT.

The chain has TRBV13 and TRBJ1-4; D ambiguous. The CDR3 covers 16 residues. With 0 bases removed from V and 1 base from J, the gap between germline ends came to 9 bases. CDR1 is PRHDT, CDR2 FYEKMQ, per germline (reference sequence). The chain's CDR3 is CASSLGLWGTNEKLFF. The CDR3 coding sequence is TGTGCCAGCAGCTTAGGCCTTTGGGGAACTAATGAAAAACTGTTTTTT.

As concerns this clone: The sample carries other DNA sequences with the same CDR3. V and J are TRBV28 and TRBJ2-5; 8 positions match TRBD2. This CDR3 is built from 13 residues. Germline V gives CDR1 MDHEN, CDR2 SYDVKM. J gave up 5 bases and V 5 bases, and 4 bases lay outside the gene matches. The DNA of the CDR3 is TGTGCCAGCAGTGCGGGGGGCTGGGAGACCCAGTACTTC. Protein: CASSAGGWETQYF. Full variable domain (outside the CDR3, taken from reference TRBV28 and TRBJ2-5): DVKVTQSSRYLVKRTGEKVFLECVQDMDHENMFWYRQDPGLGLRLIYFSYDVKMKEKGDIPEGYSVSREKKERFSLILESASTNQTSMYLCASSAGGWETQYFGPGTRLLVL.

The J gene is TRBJ2-2, the V gene TRBV7-9; D uncertain. Germline-derived CDR1 and CDR2 are SEHNR and FQNEAQ (reference sequence). V was pared by 2 bases and J by 4 bases, with 20 bases between. This CDR3 has 18 amino acids. CDR3 in DNA: TGTGCCAGCAGCTTATCGGGCTACCCCGTCGGCGGCACCGGGGAGCTGTTTTTT. Its translation: CASSLSGYPVGGTGELFF. Looking up the rest from reference TRBV7-9 and TRBJ2-2 gives the full variable domain: DTGVSQNPRHKITKRGQNVTFRCDPISEHNRLYWYRQTLGQGPEFLTYFQNEAQLEKSRLLSDRFSAERPKGSFSTLEIQRTEQGDSAMYLCASSLSGYPVGGTGELFFGEGSRLTVL.

This chain connects TRBV11-2 to TRBJ2-6, with D perhaps given as TRBD1 or TRBD2 (7 bases each). The CDR3 totals 16 residues. CDR1 is SGHAT and CDR2 is FQNNGV in the germline V gene. Trimming took off 8 bases at V and 0 bases at J, with 14 bases between the two ends. The CDR3 loop is CASQGEGLSGANVLTF. The CDR3 region has the DNA TGTGCCAGCCAGGGGGAGGGCCTCTCTGGGGCCAACGTCCTGACTTTC. Full variable domain (remainder filled in from reference TRBV11-2 and TRBJ2-6): EAGVAQSPRYKIIEKRQSVAFWCNPISGHATLYWYQQILGQGPKLLIQFQNNGVVDDSQLPKDRFSAERLKGVDSTLKIQPAKLEDSAVYLCASQGEGLSGANVLTFGAGSRLTVL.

The V gene is TRBV2, the J gene TRBJ2-2; 8 bases match TRBD1. There are 15 residues in the CDR3. Losses at the gene ends were 4 bases for V and 7 bases for J; bases not matched to a gene: 8. In germline, CDR1 is SNHLY, CDR2 FYNNEI. The CDR3 DNA is TGTGCCAGCAGTGTTGGACAGGGCTTGGGCGGGGAGCTGTTTTTT. Translation: CASSVGQGLGGELFF.

The chain joins TRBV10-3 to TRBJ2-7, with 7 bases that match TRBD1. The CDR3 extends over 13 amino acids. Germline values: CDR1 ENHRY, CDR2 SYGVKD. V was pared by 6 bases and J by 4 bases, with 6 bases of the junction left unmatched. The CDR3 loop reads CAISGTVPYEQYF. In DNA, the CDR3 is TGTGCCATCAGCGGGACAGTACCTTACGAGCAGTACTTC.

With regard to this clone: Other DNA sequences in the same sample also yield this CDR3. The V call is TRBV4-3, the J call TRBJ2-1; possible D gene TRBD2, 5 bases. The CDR3 is 14 amino acids. Germline V gene data show CDR1 as LGHNA and CDR2 as YSLEER. Trimming left V 1 base short and J 3 bases short, with 7 bases between. CDR3 nucleotide sequence: TGCGCCAGCAGCCAAGTGAGCGGCTACAATGAGCAGTTCTTC. It codes for CASSQVSGYNEQFF.

This rearrangement joins TRBV5-6 to TRBJ1-2, with 8 positions matching TRBD1. Germline V gene sequence: CDR1 SGHDT, CDR2 YYEEEE. The CDR3 consists of 13 residues. V dropped 3 bases and J dropped 7; count of bases not matched to a gene: 5. DNA of the CDR3: TGTGCCAGCAGCTCCGGGACAGGTCTTGGCTACACCTTC. Protein sequence: CASSSGTGLGYTF.

The chain employs TRBV27 and TRBJ2-7, with 8 positions matching TRBD2. The CDR3 length is 15 residues. Germline trimming cut 0 bases from V and 7 bases from J; bases unmatched to any gene: 8. Germline-derived CDR1 and CDR2 are MNHEY and SMNVEV (reference sequence). CDR3 loop: CASSLSAGGGSEQYF. The CDR3 nucleotides read TGTGCCAGCAGTTTATCAGCAGGCGGGGGGAGTGAGCAGTACTTC.